The subject of this entry is one TCR beta chain. What it binds is not known. Unrecorded immune exposures were likely, despite nominal health at sampling. This entry is derived from a study of cytomegalovirus exposure and HLA in healthy donors. Overall study context: Among the 300 to 400 donors who were genotyped, about 86% fell in the genetic ancestry cluster that is associated with self-reported Caucasian donors.

Study-level results: Later on, an analysis tied over 15,000 TCR beta sequences to HLA alleles at 0.05 false discovery rate. The study put 150 to 200 TCR beta chains on its list as cytomegalovirus-associated.

The PCR contained 60 Vbeta and 13 Jbeta primers. Sequencing was performed with immunoSEQ multiplex PCR; in TCRdb, only in-frame clones are kept and a portion is missing. This sample has around 150,000 clones, with about 80% found just once. CDR1 is SGHTA and CDR2 is FQGNSA in the germline V gene. The ends were cut back, 5 bases at V and 4 bases at J, with 14 bases in the middle. This CDR3 region has 14 residues. Material: PBMCs. The chain couples TRBV7-2 to TRBJ1-2; no reliable D call. This clonotype was obtained from a woman aged 25 to 39 in good health and CMV-seronegative. CDR3 coding DNA: TGTGCCAGCAGCCCCCCACAGCTTCTCTATGGCTACACCTTC. Protein: CASSPPQLLYGYTF.